This is a list of T cell receptor beta chains from one sample in a study of T cell responses to AZD1222 COVID-19 vaccine. TCRdb keeps only in-frame clones here, not all; method: immunoSEQ multiplex PCR. The table lists tens of thousands of clones, roughly 84% of them singletons. This specimen was peripheral blood, taken on day 0 of AZD1222 vaccination. The receptors stem from an adult in good health. Each CDR3 is given with its conserved first and last residue. Each record gives: V gene, CDR3 length, J gene, CDR3 protein.

V: TRBV6-4
length: 13
J: TRBJ2-3
CDR3: CASSRRGTDTQYF

V: TRBV11-3
length: 15
J: TRBJ2-7
CDR3: CASSLNSDSGYEQYF

V: TRBV30
length: 13
J: TRBJ2-3
CDR3: CAWSVSSGDTQYF

V: TRBV6-5
length: 16
J: TRBJ2-1
CDR3: CASSYYNPGPTGEQFF

V: TRBV5-5
length: 14
J: TRBJ1-2
CDR3: CASSLALISRGYTF

V: TRBV4-1
length: 11
J: TRBJ1-1
CDR3: CASGQNTEAFF

V: TRBV6-5
length: 14
J: TRBJ1-1
CDR3: CASSPGRLNTEAFF

V: TRBV6-1
length: 15
J: TRBJ1-2
CDR3: CASSERQGANYGYTF

V: TRBV9
length: 14
J: TRBJ1-5
CDR3: CASSATGDRQPQHF

V: TRBV28
length: 13
J: TRBJ1-5
CDR3: CASMEDSNQPQHF

V: TRBV27
length: 13
J: TRBJ2-7
CDR3: CASSPDRSYEQYF

V: TRBV5-4
length: 14
J: TRBJ2-4
CDR3: CASSLSGAKNIQYF

V: TRBV6-4
length: 13
J: TRBJ2-3
CDR3: CASSEMEGGTQYF

V: TRBV28
length: 17
J: TRBJ1-5
CDR3: CASSPPRGLRSNQPQHF

V: TRBV28
length: 14
J: TRBJ1-5
CDR3: CASTVPDRVEPQHF

V: TRBV5-5
length: 15
J: TRBJ2-5
CDR3: CASSLGGRAEETQYF

V: TRBV2
length: 18
J: TRBJ2-1
CDR3: CASSPGLAVESSYNEQFF

V: TRBV29-1
length: 12
J: TRBJ1-3
CDR3: CSGLKAGNTIYF

V: TRBV19
length: 14
J: TRBJ1-4
CDR3: CASRHREAGEKLFF

V: TRBV7-7
length: 15
J: TRBJ1-3
CDR3: CASSLALFPGNTIYF

V: TRBV20-1
length: 14
J: TRBJ1-5
CDR3: CSASKVREGQPQHF

V: TRBV20-1
length: 13
J: TRBJ2-1
CDR3: CSASEPSHNEQFF

V: TRBV12-3/TRBV12-4
length: 13
J: TRBJ1-2
CDR3: CASSLNGIYGYTF

V: TRBV28
length: 14
J: TRBJ2-1
CDR3: CASSPSGAASEQFF

V: TRBV19
length: 18
J: TRBJ1-2
CDR3: CASSKPWDRGRLNYGYTF

V: TRBV6-5
length: 14
J: TRBJ1-1
CDR3: CASSSAIRNTEAFF

V: TRBV5-1
length: 15
J: TRBJ1-2
CDR3: CASSLARGINYGYTF

V: TRBV4-3
length: 13
J: TRBJ2-1
CDR3: CASSLLTGGKQFF

V: TRBV7-5
length: 12
J: TRBJ2-2
CDR3: CARNPRSGELFF

V: TRBV10-3
length: 13
J: TRBJ2-1
CDR3: CAISEREGDEQFF

V: TRBV7-3
length: 14
J: TRBJ2-2
CDR3: CASSLGTGNGELFF

V: TRBV5-5
length: 12
J: TRBJ2-1
CDR3: CASSVSGYEQFF

V: TRBV18
length: 19
J: TRBJ2-3
CDR3: CASSPLSGTSGGRTDTQYF

V: TRBV7-2
length: 13
J: TRBJ2-7
CDR3: CASSLQGADEQYF

V: TRBV3-1/TRBV3-2
length: 15
J: TRBJ2-3
CDR3: CASSPETVGTDTQYF

V: TRBV7-9
length: 11
J: TRBJ1-2
CDR3: CASSSAAGYTF

V: TRBV5-1
length: 14
J: TRBJ2-5
CDR3: CASSLGADQGTQYF

V: TRBV7-8
length: 12
J: TRBJ2-7
CDR3: CASSSPITEQYF

V: TRBV2
length: 11
J: TRBJ2-7
CDR3: CASRETGEQYF

V: TRBV25-1
length: 14
J: TRBJ1-2
CDR3: CASSRRQPNYGYTF